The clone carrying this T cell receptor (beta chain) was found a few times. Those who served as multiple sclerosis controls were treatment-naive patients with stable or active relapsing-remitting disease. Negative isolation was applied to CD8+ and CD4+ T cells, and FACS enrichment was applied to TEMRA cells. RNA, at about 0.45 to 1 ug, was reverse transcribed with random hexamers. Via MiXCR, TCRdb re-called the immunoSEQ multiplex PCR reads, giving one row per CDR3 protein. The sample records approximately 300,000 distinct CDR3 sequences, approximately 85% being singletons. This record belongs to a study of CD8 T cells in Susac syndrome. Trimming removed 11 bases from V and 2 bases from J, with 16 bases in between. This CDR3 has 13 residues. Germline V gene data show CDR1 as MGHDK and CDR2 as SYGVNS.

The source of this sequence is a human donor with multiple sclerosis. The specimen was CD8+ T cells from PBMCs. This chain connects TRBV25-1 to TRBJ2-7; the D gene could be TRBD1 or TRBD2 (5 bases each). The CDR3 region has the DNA TGTGCCGCGGCCGGGACCGAGACCTACGAGCAGTACTTC. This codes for CAAAGTETYEQYF.